The rows below give T cell receptor beta chains drawn from one sample of a study of cytomegalovirus exposure and HLA in healthy donors. Assay: immunoSEQ multiplex PCR; the TCRdb copy retains only in-frame clones and omits some. The data hold about 40,000 clones, with over 85% observed a single time. Material: PBMCs. The receptor set was obtained from a woman younger than 30 in good health and CMV-seronegative. Both conserved end residues are part of each CDR3. Each record gives: V gene, J gene, clone size, D gene, CDR3 DNA, CDR3 protein. A D gene is named only where the DNA matches it firmly. Size tells how often a clone was seen (once, few, many) or the class of an expanded clone, and some rows leave it out.

v_gene: TRBV30; j_gene: TRBJ1-1; abundance: .; d_gene: .; CDR3nt: TGTGCCTGGAGTATTCTTGTACAGGTAGGGCTACGAGGGAACACTGAAGCTTTCTTT; CDR3aa: CAWSILVQVGLRGNTEAFF
v_gene: TRBV11-2; j_gene: TRBJ2-1; abundance: once; d_gene: TRBD1; CDR3nt: TGTGCCAGCAGCTACCCAGGGGACAGACCATACTACAATGAGCAGTTCTTC; CDR3aa: CASSYPGDRPYYNEQFF
v_gene: TRBV15; j_gene: TRBJ2-4; abundance: .; d_gene: .; CDR3nt: TGTGCCACCAGCAGAGATATGGGGCCGGGCATTCAGTACTTC; CDR3aa: CATSRDMGPGIQYF
v_gene: TRBV6-1; j_gene: TRBJ2-4; abundance: .; d_gene: TRBD1; CDR3nt: TGTGCCAGCAGTGGGACAGGGGGATTTCCCAAAAACATTCAGTACTTC; CDR3aa: CASSGTGGFPKNIQYF
v_gene: TRBV28; j_gene: TRBJ2-1; abundance: .; d_gene: .; CDR3nt: TGTGCCAGCCTCACTCGCGCCGGCGGGGTTCAGCAGTTCTTC; CDR3aa: CASLTRAGGVQQFF
v_gene: TRBV28; j_gene: TRBJ2-7; abundance: .; d_gene: TRBD2; CDR3nt: TGTGCCAGCAGATCCACGGGAGGGGGATCCTACGAGCAGTACTTC; CDR3aa: CASRSTGGGSYEQYF
v_gene: TRBV5-4; j_gene: TRBJ2-7; abundance: .; d_gene: .; CDR3nt: TGTGCCAGCAGCTTTCGGGATGCCCTCCACTACGAGCAGTACTTC; CDR3aa: CASSFRDALHYEQYF
v_gene: TRBV6-1; j_gene: TRBJ1-1; abundance: .; d_gene: .; CDR3nt: TGTGCCCTCATTAACAGGGCGTTCAACACTGAAGCTTTCTTT; CDR3aa: CALINRAFNTEAFF
v_gene: TRBV25-1; j_gene: TRBJ1-2; abundance: .; d_gene: TRBD1; CDR3nt: TGTGCCAGCAGCCAAGGGGGCAGTCACTATGGCTACACCTTC; CDR3aa: CASSQGGSHYGYTF
v_gene: TRBV19; j_gene: TRBJ2-1; abundance: .; d_gene: .; CDR3nt: TGTGCCAGTAAAACTGCGGGATGGATCAACAATGAGCAGTTCTTC; CDR3aa: CASKTAGWINNEQFF
v_gene: TRBV6-5; j_gene: TRBJ2-7; abundance: .; d_gene: TRBD1; CDR3nt: TGTGCCAGCAGGTCCGGGACAGGGTCCTACGAGCAGTACTTC; CDR3aa: CASRSGTGSYEQYF
v_gene: TRBV28; j_gene: TRBJ1-5; abundance: .; d_gene: TRBD1; CDR3nt: TGTGCCAGCAGTTCTCAAACAGGGGGTGGCGATCAGCCCCAGCATTTT; CDR3aa: CASSSQTGGGDQPQHF
v_gene: TRBV9; j_gene: TRBJ2-1; abundance: .; d_gene: TRBD2; CDR3nt: TGTGCCAGCAGCGTAGCGTGGGCTAGCGGGAGAGTTGAGCAGTTCTTC; CDR3aa: CASSVAWASGRVEQFF
v_gene: TRBV28; j_gene: TRBJ2-7; abundance: .; d_gene: .; CDR3nt: TGTGCCAGCAGTCCTTTCGGGACTGCCGCCTACGAGCAGTACTTC; CDR3aa: CASSPFGTAAYEQYF
v_gene: TRBV5-4; j_gene: TRBJ2-5; abundance: .; d_gene: TRBD1; CDR3nt: TGTGCCAGCAGCCCAGGGGGCGCGGAGGAGACCCAGTACTTC; CDR3aa: CASSPGGAEETQYF
v_gene: TRBV6-5; j_gene: TRBJ2-7; abundance: .; d_gene: .; CDR3nt: TGTGCCAGCACCCCGTATAGGGGGGGAGAGCAGTACTTC; CDR3aa: CASTPYRGGEQYF
v_gene: TRBV5-4; j_gene: TRBJ2-1; abundance: .; d_gene: TRBD2; CDR3nt: TGTGCCAGCAGCCCCGGGACTAGCTCAAACTACAATGAGCAGTTCTTC; CDR3aa: CASSPGTSSNYNEQFF
v_gene: TRBV6-5; j_gene: TRBJ2-2; abundance: .; d_gene: .; CDR3nt: TGTGCCAGCAGTTACTCCGGGGGTGGGGTTGCCGGGGAGCTGTTTTTT; CDR3aa: CASSYSGGGVAGELFF
v_gene: TRBV28; j_gene: TRBJ2-7; abundance: .; d_gene: .; CDR3nt: TGTGCCAGCAGCTCTGATTCTCGTGGGAGAGCCTACGAGCAGTACTTC; CDR3aa: CASSSDSRGRAYEQYF
v_gene: TRBV28; j_gene: TRBJ1-6; abundance: .; d_gene: .; CDR3nt: TGTGCCAGCAGTCCACAGGGAGGGGCATCACCCCTCCACTTT; CDR3aa: CASSPQGGASPLHF
v_gene: TRBV9; j_gene: TRBJ1-1; abundance: .; d_gene: TRBD1; CDR3nt: TGTGCCAGCAGCGTAGAGGGGACAGGGATTCGTGGCACTGAAGCTTTCTTT; CDR3aa: CASSVEGTGIRGTEAFF
v_gene: TRBV11-2; j_gene: TRBJ2-5; abundance: .; d_gene: TRBD2; CDR3nt: TGTGCCAGCAGCTTAGTAGCGGGAGGAGAGACCCAGTACTTC; CDR3aa: CASSLVAGGETQYF
v_gene: TRBV7-8; j_gene: TRBJ1-5; abundance: .; d_gene: .; CDR3nt: TGTGCCAGCAGCGTTAGGGGTTTGACAGATGATCAGCCCCAGCATTTT; CDR3aa: CASSVRGLTDDQPQHF
v_gene: TRBV28; j_gene: TRBJ2-3; abundance: .; d_gene: TRBD1; CDR3nt: TGTGCCAGCAGTTTAGGCCCGCAGGGGGCAGATACGCAGTATTTT; CDR3aa: CASSLGPQGADTQYF
v_gene: TRBV5-6; j_gene: TRBJ1-1; abundance: once; d_gene: .; CDR3nt: TGTGCCAGCAGCTTGGCAAGTCTGCGGGACACTGAAGCTTTCTTT; CDR3aa: CASSLASLRDTEAFF
v_gene: TRBV5-5; j_gene: TRBJ1-1; abundance: .; d_gene: .; CDR3nt: TGTGCCAGCAGCCATACACAGAAGATCACTGAAGCTTTCTTT; CDR3aa: CASSHTQKITEAFF
v_gene: TRBV28; j_gene: TRBJ1-3; abundance: .; d_gene: TRBD1; CDR3nt: TGTGCCAGCAGTTCCTCTCTCAGGGGGTACTCTGGAAACACCATATATTTT; CDR3aa: CASSSSLRGYSGNTIYF
v_gene: TRBV19; j_gene: TRBJ1-1; abundance: .; d_gene: TRBD1; CDR3nt: TGTGCCAGTAGCCGGACAGGGAAGTTGACTGAAGCTTTCTTT; CDR3aa: CASSRTGKLTEAFF
v_gene: TRBV27; j_gene: TRBJ2-1; abundance: .; d_gene: TRBD2; CDR3nt: TGTGCCAGCAGTTTGCTAGCGGGGGGGTTGAGCTCCTACAATGAGCAGTTCTTC; CDR3aa: CASSLLAGGLSSYNEQFF
v_gene: TRBV18; j_gene: TRBJ2-7; abundance: .; d_gene: TRBD2; CDR3nt: TGTGCCAGCTCACCCAGGACTAGCTACGAGCAGTACTTC; CDR3aa: CASSPRTSYEQYF
v_gene: TRBV11-2; j_gene: TRBJ2-3; abundance: .; d_gene: TRBD2; CDR3nt: TGTGCCAGCAGCTTAGGTCTGGCGGGGGTAGGTGGAGATACGCAGTATTTT; CDR3aa: CASSLGLAGVGGDTQYF
v_gene: TRBV28; j_gene: TRBJ1-2; abundance: .; d_gene: TRBD1; CDR3nt: TGTGCCAGCAGTTCTCAGACTTGGGACAGGGAGAGCTATGGCTACACCTTC; CDR3aa: CASSSQTWDRESYGYTF
v_gene: TRBV6-5; j_gene: TRBJ2-3; abundance: once; d_gene: TRBD2; CDR3nt: TGTGCCAGCAGCTACGGGCTAGCGGGGGGGTCAGATACGCAGTATTTT; CDR3aa: CASSYGLAGGSDTQYF
v_gene: TRBV7-2; j_gene: TRBJ1-1; abundance: once; d_gene: .; CDR3nt: TGTGCCAGCAGCAAAGAAGGGGGAACGAACACTGAAGCTTTCTTT; CDR3aa: CASSKEGGTNTEAFF
v_gene: TRBV27; j_gene: TRBJ2-5; abundance: .; d_gene: TRBD2; CDR3nt: TGTGCCAGCAGTCCGGGGGGAGAGACCCAGTACTTC; CDR3aa: CASSPGGETQYF
v_gene: TRBV14; j_gene: TRBJ2-1; abundance: once; d_gene: TRBD2; CDR3nt: TGTGCCAGCAGCCTTCCCGGGACTACCAGCAATGAGCAGTTCTTC; CDR3aa: CASSLPGTTSNEQFF
v_gene: TRBV11-2; j_gene: TRBJ2-7; abundance: .; d_gene: TRBD2; CDR3nt: TGTGCCAGCAGCTTATTACGGGGGGGTTGGGCAGGACCCTACGAGCAGTACTTC; CDR3aa: CASSLLRGGWAGPYEQYF
v_gene: TRBV9; j_gene: TRBJ2-1; abundance: .; d_gene: .; CDR3nt: TGTGCCAGCAGCGGGAGGGATGAGCAGTTCTTC; CDR3aa: CASSGRDEQFF
v_gene: TRBV7-9; j_gene: TRBJ2-3; abundance: .; d_gene: .; CDR3nt: TGTGCCAGCAGCTCCGGGGGCACAGATACGCAGTATTTT; CDR3aa: CASSSGGTDTQYF
v_gene: TRBV9; j_gene: TRBJ2-1; abundance: .; d_gene: .; CDR3nt: TGTACCAGCAGCGTTATCTTCCAGGGTGAGCAGTTCTTC; CDR3aa: CTSSVIFQGEQFF
v_gene: TRBV5-6; j_gene: TRBJ2-5; abundance: .; d_gene: TRBD1; CDR3nt: TGTGCCAGCAGCTCCTACAGGGGGCTTGTGGAGACCCAGTACTTC; CDR3aa: CASSSYRGLVETQYF
v_gene: TRBV6-1; j_gene: TRBJ1-1; abundance: .; d_gene: TRBD1; CDR3nt: TGTGCCAGCAGTGTCATGACAGGGGGAATTTTCACTGAAGCTTTCTTT; CDR3aa: CASSVMTGGIFTEAFF